A single sample is the source of the 5 T cell receptor beta chains below, sequenced in a study of cytomegalovirus exposure and HLA in healthy donors. Vbeta (60) and Jbeta (13) primers were used in the PCR. TCRdb keeps only in-frame clones here, not all; method: immunoSEQ multiplex PCR. The sample shows 65,000 to 95,000 clones, 60% to 75% of them seen only once. Sequencing used PBMCs. These TCRs come from a man between 65 and 79 years old in good health and CMV-seronegative.

The V call is TRBV9, the J call TRBJ2-1, with D perhaps TRBD2 (6 bases). CDR3 length equals 14 residues. Germline assignment: CDR1 SGDLS and CDR2 YYNGEE. V lost 3 bases, J lost 1 base, and 8 bases lay in between. The CDR3 DNA sequence: TGTGCCAGCAGCGGGGGACTTTCCTACAATGAGCAGTTCTTC. It codes for CASSGGLSYNEQFF.

The rearrangement uses TRBV7-2 and TRBJ1-1; D may be TRBD1 (5 bases). The CDR3 contains 13 residues. Per the germline V gene, CDR1 is SGHTA and CDR2 is FQGNSA. V lost 4 bases and J 8 bases, leaving 14 bases between the germline ends. The CDR3 reads CASSWSGDGEAFF. In DNA, the CDR3 is TGTGCCAGCAGCTGGTCGGGGGACGGCGAAGCTTTCTTT.

The CDR3 DNA follows: TGCGCCAGCAGCTTGGCACGGAGCTCTGGGGCCAACGTCCTGACTTTC. Protein product: CASSLARSSGANVLTF. V and J are TRBV5-1 and TRBJ2-6; D gene uncertain. CDR3 length equals 16 residues. V was shortened by 0 bases and J by 0 bases, with 7 bases between the two germline ends. The germline gives CDR1 SGHRS, CDR2 YFSETQ.

The J gene is TRBJ2-5, the V gene TRBV11-2; 8 nucleotides match TRBD1. The DNA end favors TRBJ2-7, so the J call may be wrong. This CDR3 has 14 residues. Germline V gives CDR1 SGHAT, CDR2 FQNNGV. As DNA, the CDR3 is TGTGCCAGCATTCGGACAGGGATAGACTACGAGCAGTACTTC. As protein: CASIRTGIDYEQYF.

This clone occurred once. The chain is built from TRBV11-2 and TRBJ1-1; possible D gene TRBD1, 5 bases. The germline V gene encodes CDR1 SGHAT and CDR2 FQNNGV. The CDR3 has 13 amino acids. V was shortened by 5 bases and J by 4 bases, with 11 bases between the two germline ends. CDR3 in DNA: TGTGCCAGCAGCGCCAGGGAAAGCACTGAAGCTTTCTTT. It specifies CASSARESTEAFF.